This T cell receptor (beta chain) was profiled in a study of T cell responses to AZD1222 COVID-19 vaccine. Across the study: Pooling of second doses given at about 4 or about 12 weeks was done. Findings and limits, study-wide: Clonal diversity may have been underestimated, and the donors were mostly white British, with more females than males. Reports say nearly half of spike-specific TCRs go after unmutated variant regions. None of the repertoires were sampled until the peak T cell response had passed.

TCRdb's table, derived via immunoSEQ multiplex PCR, lists solely in-frame clones and lacks some. The profile shows 110,000 or so clones, 90% to 95% of them singletons. V lost 0 bases to trimming and J lost 6 bases, with 0 bases between them. The V gene's germline CDR1 is SGHRS and CDR2 YFSETQ. The CDR3 runs to 10 residues. Worth noting for this clone: The antigen is unknown.

The sequencing used peripheral blood, collected on day 0 of AZD1222 vaccination. The receptor comes from an adult in good health. This sequence joins TRBV5-1 and TRBJ1-2, with D uncertain. CDR3 sequence: CASSLDGYTF. The DNA of the CDR3 is TGCGCCAGCAGCTTGGATGGCTACACCTTC.